This entry lists 11 T cell receptor beta chains sequenced from one sample in a study of CXCR3-negative and CXCR3-positive naive CD8 T cells. The study's findings and limits: For CXCR3-positive naive cells, TRB CDR3s were more hydrophobic than those of CXCR3-negative naive cells.

The libraries of TRB cDNA were constructed through 5' RACE using UMI labels. TCRdb reprocessed the 5' RACE reads, with one entry per CDR3 protein and no DNA. This sample contains over 70,000 distinct CDR3 sequences. Their antigens remain unidentified. The specimen was naive CXCR3+ CD8+ T cells from blood. The subset: CD45RO-CCR7+CD27+CD95- naive CD8+ T cells expressing CXCR3 (TNR3+). These receptors all come from a human donor in good health. Some clones in this sample may be carry-over from other donors' samples.

The chain employs TRBV6-5 and TRBJ2-2. Germline values: CDR1 MNHEY, CDR2 SVGAGI. The CDR3 contains 16 residues. CDR3 sequence: CASSYSGVANTGELFF.

The rearrangement links TRBV5-1 to TRBJ2-5; absent DNA, TCRdb's TRBD1 call cannot be checked. The CDR3 loop spans 15 amino acids. The germline V gene encodes CDR1 SGHRS and CDR2 YFSETQ. The CDR3 reads CASSLLRDRQETQYF. The full variable domain, rest sourced from reference TRBV5-1 and TRBJ2-5, is KAGVTQTPRYLIKTRGQQVTLSCSPISGHRSVSWYQQTPGQGLQFLFEYFSETQRNKGNFPGRFSGRQFSNSRSEMNVSTLELGDSALYLCASSLLRDRQETQYFGPGTRLLVL.

The chain recombines TRBV4-1 with TRBJ1-4. The CDR3 is 12 amino acids. Germline V gene sequence: CDR1 MGHRA, CDR2 YSYEKL. CDR3 in amino acids: CASSPDLEKLFF.

This chain joins TRBV6-2 or TRBV6-3 and TRBJ2-2; TCRdb proposes TRBD1, but this gene call is untestable without DNA. The CDR3 has 14 amino acids. The V gene's germline CDR1 is MNHEY and CDR2 SVGEGT. The CDR3: CASSWGAGTGELFF.

This rearrangement joins TRBV5-4 to TRBJ2-5; without DNA, the TCRdb call of TRBD1 cannot be checked. The CDR3 has 16 residues. Germline CDR1 and CDR2: SGHNT and YYREEE (reference sequence). CDR3 region: CASSLLPGGTQETQYF.

The chain is built from TRBV28 and TRBJ2-7; checking the TCRdb D call of TRBD1 is not possible without DNA. CDR1 is MDHEN and CDR2 is SYDVKM in the germline V gene. CDR3 size: 13 residues. This CDR3 is CASSLGQTYEQYF.

The chain has TRBV15 and TRBJ1-1. CDR1 is LNHNV, CDR2 YYDKDF, per germline (reference sequence). This CDR3 contains 14 residues. Here the CDR3 reads CATSDQDLNTEAFF.

The V and J genes are TRBV7-9 and TRBJ2-2; TCRdb names TRBD1, which stays unverified in the absence of DNA. Germline CDR1 reads SEHNR; CDR2 reads FQNEAQ (reference sequence). The CDR3 covers 16 residues. CDR3 region: CASSLDWDQDTGELFF.

The chain joins TRBV4-2 to TRBJ1-1; the D call of TRBD1 rests on TCRdb alone, since no DNA is present to check it. Germline V gene data show CDR1 as LGHNA and CDR2 as YNFKEQ. This CDR3 contains 17 residues. CDR3 sequence: CASSQAGQGFESTEAFF.

V gene TRBV4-1 combines with J gene TRBJ2-1; as DNA is missing, the TRBD2 call by TCRdb cannot be tested. Looked up from germline, CDR1 is MGHRA and CDR2 is YSYEKL. CDR3 length: 13 amino acids. CDR3 residues: CASSQVGGAEQFF.

This chain connects TRBV12-3 or TRBV12-4 to TRBJ1-5. The CDR3 consists of 13 residues. CDR3 loop: CASSWQGHQPQHF.